This T cell receptor beta chain came from a study of metastatic and nonmetastatic thyroid tumors. On the study more broadly: It was across blood and tumor or nodule tissue from malignant and benign thyroid patients that repertoires were compared. Study-wide results and caveats: Across blood and tumor, TCR beta diversity in malignant thyroid tumors was reportedly significantly higher than in benign nodules.

Details on this clone: The antigen remains unidentified. One end of the junction is discordant with germline, which a read error may explain.

Until they underwent thyroid surgery, no patient had received any treatment. As originally analysed: Clinicopathological groups supplied CDR3 differences that were used to build a distant-metastasis classifier for papillary thyroid cancer. TCRdb reanalyzed the PCR reads via MiXCR. TCRdb's processing, not the authors', yielded these V and J calls. The sample comprises about 49,000 clones, 20% to 25% of which are singletons, and about 4% rests with the top ten. CDR3 length equals 14 residues. Germline V gene lookup returns CDR1 SGDLS and CDR2 YYNGEE. V is TRBV9 and J is TRBJ2-6; D remains ambiguous. The origin of this receptor is a female donor with papillary thyroid cancer or a benign thyroid nodule (not recorded which). Some clones in this sample may be carry-over from other donors' samples. Sequencing used blood. The CDR3 coding sequence is TGTGCCAGCAGTGGCAATACTGGGTCCAACTTCCTGACTTTC. Protein product: CASSGNTGSNFLTF.